This entry lists 22 T cell receptor beta chains sequenced from one sample in a study of T cells in Graves' hyperthyroidism and ophthalmopathy. The source material, RNA transcripts, was used to amplify TCR beta CDR3 regions. With the HTBI primer set, the TCR CDR3 went through a first round of RT-PCR. TCRdb fed the multiplex PCR reads into MiXCR, producing one record per CDR3 protein. The sample lists a few hundred thousand distinct CDR3 sequences; about 15% were seen once. The sequenced sample was blood. The receptors were gathered from a young woman with Graves' hyperthyroidism.

This clonotype was seen a handful of times. The chain couples TRBV28 to TRBJ2-4; 9 bases are shared with TRBD1. This CDR3 has 16 amino acids. J lost 7 bases, V lost 6 bases, and 13 bases had no gene match. Germline loops: CDR1 MDHEN, CDR2 SYDVKM. The CDR3 region is CASRAPTGGFGNIQYF. The CDR3 DNA is TGTGCCAGCAGGGCCCCAACAGGGGGCTTTGGGAACATTCAGTACTTC.

Concerning this clonotype itself: A much more abundant neighbour one base away suggests this may be a read error. This sequence joins TRBV30 and TRBJ1-2; D gene ambiguous. The CDR3 spans 12 residues. Germline lookup yields CDR1 GTSNPN and CDR2 SVGIG (reference sequence). V gave up 2 bases and J gave up 7 bases, with 11 bases separating them. The CDR3 region is CAWSSWLGGYTF. CDR3 sequence (DNA): TGTGCCTGGAGTTCCTGGCTAGGTGGCTACACCTTC.

This clonotype was counted ten times or more. The rearrangement links TRBV20-1 to TRBJ2-1, with a tentative D call TRBD2 (6 bases). The V gene lost 0 bases and the J gene lost 3 bases, with 12 bases spanning the gap. CDR3 size: 15 residues. Germline CDR1 DFQATT, CDR2 SNEGSKA (reference sequence). The CDR3 spells CSARDLGRDYNEQFF. CDR3 DNA sequence: TGCAGTGCTAGAGATCTGGGGCGGGACTACAATGAGCAGTTCTTC.

The CDR3 DNA reads TGTGCCAGCAGCTTGACCCGGGACACCGGGACGTATTTT. Translated, it gives CASSLTRDTGTYF. The rearrangement uses TRBV5-4 and TRBJ2-3; TRBD1 might be the D (6 bases). The length of the CDR3 is 13 residues. Deletions cut 1 base from V and 14 bases from J, with 17 bases between. The germline CDR1 and CDR2 sequences are SGHNT and YYREEE (reference sequence).

This clonotype was seen at least ten times. The CDR3 spells CASSEGGFNNQPQHF. CDR3 DNA: TGTGCCAGCAGTGAAGGGGGGTTCAATAATCAGCCCCAGCATTTT. The chain joins TRBV2 to TRBJ1-5; maybe TRBD1 (5 bases). Trimming pared 1 base from V and 4 bases from J, leaving 11 bases between. This CDR3 contains 15 residues. From germline, CDR1 is SNHLY and CDR2 FYNNEI.

Only a few counts were recorded for this clonotype. The chain joins TRBV6-1 to TRBJ1-6; D is uncertain. This CDR3 spans 15 amino acids. The ends were cut back, 8 bases at V and 6 bases at J, with 17 bases in the middle. CDR1 and CDR2 (germline): MNHNS, SASEGT. This CDR3 reads CASRGPGLGNSPLHF. CDR3 nucleotide sequence: TGTGCCAGCCGAGGCCCCGGGCTTGGTAATTCACCCCTCCACTTT.

This clonotype was picked up many times. This chain uses TRBV2 with TRBJ1-4, with D possibly being TRBD1 (6 bases). The CDR3 covers 14 residues. Germline V gene data show CDR1 as SNHLY and CDR2 as FYNNEI. With 6 bases removed from V and 4 bases from J, the gap between germline ends came to 12 bases. The CDR3 spells CASSLGQLNEKLFF. Here the CDR3 DNA reads TGTGCCAGCAGCCTTGGACAGCTTAATGAAAAACTGTTTTTT. Supplemented by reference TRBV2 and TRBJ1-4, the full variable domain reads EPEVTQTPSHQVTQMGQEVILRCVPISNHLYFYWYRQILGQKVEFLVSFYNNEISEKSEIFDDQFSVERPDGSNFTLKIRSTKLEDSAMYFCASSLGQLNEKLFFGSGTQLSVL.

This clonotype came up a few times. The rearrangement links TRBV6-1 to TRBJ2-3, with D possibly being TRBD1 (6 bases). Trimming removed 5 bases from V and 2 bases from J, with 17 bases in between. The CDR3 length is 16 residues. Germline CDR1 and CDR2: MNHNS and SASEGT. The CDR3, as DNA: TGTGCCAGCAGTCCGATACAGGGCTTATACACAGATACGCAGTATTTT. Its protein is CASSPIQGLYTDTQYF.

V usage is TRBV7-2 and J usage is TRBJ2-7; possibly TRBD2 for D (6 bases). This CDR3 spans 15 amino acids. Trimming pared 2 bases from V and 0 bases from J, leaving 11 bases between. Germline lookup yields CDR1 SGHTA and CDR2 FQGNSA. Written as DNA, the CDR3 is TGTGCCAGCAGCTTACGCGGGGCCAGCTCCTACGAGCAGTACTTC. It yields the protein CASSLRGASSYEQYF. Variable domain in full (rest from reference TRBV7-2 and TRBJ2-7): GAGVSQSPSNKVTEKGKDVELRCDPISGHTALYWYRQSLGQGLEFLIYFQGNSAPDKSGLPSDRFSAERTGGSVSTLTIQRTQQEDSAVYLCASSLRGASSYEQYFGPGTRLTVT.

CDR3 in amino acids: CASSLQEGFTDTQYF. CDR3 in DNA: TGTGCCAGCAGTTTGCAAGAGGGGTTCACAGATACGCAGTATTTT. This sequence joins TRBV28 and TRBJ2-3, with D perhaps assigned TRBD1 or TRBD2 (5 bases each). Germline CDR1 and CDR2: MDHEN and SYDVKM. The germline V and J ends were trimmed by 3 bases and 2 bases, with 12 bases remaining between them. The CDR3 is 15 residues long. The full variable domain, rest sourced from reference TRBV28 and TRBJ2-3, is DVKVTQSSRYLVKRTGEKVFLECVQDMDHENMFWYRQDPGLGLRLIYFSYDVKMKEKGDIPEGYSVSREKKERFSLILESASTNQTSMYLCASSLQEGFTDTQYFGPGTRLTVL.

This clonotype was observed a few times. The rearrangement uses TRBV18 and TRBJ2-2, with TRBD2 matching over 8 bases. V gave up 5 bases and J gave up 3 bases; unmatched junction bases: 8. Looked up from germline, CDR1 is KGHSH and CDR2 is LQKENI. This CDR3 comprises 16 residues. CDR3 bases: TGTGCCAGCTCAGATCCGGGACTAGACGACACCGGGGAGCTGTTTTTT. Its translation: CASSDPGLDDTGELFF. Variable domain in full (rest from reference TRBV18 and TRBJ2-2): NAGVMQNPRHLVRRRGQEARLRCSPMKGHSHVYWYRQLPEEGLKFMVYLQKENIIDESGMPKERFSAEFPKEGPSILRIQQVVRGDSAAYFCASSDPGLDDTGELFFGEGSRLTVL.

The chain links TRBV20-1 to TRBJ1-2, with unresolved D. Germline CDR1 DFQATT, CDR2 SNEGSKA (reference sequence). The CDR3 is made up of 14 amino acids. Trimming took 0 bases from V and 8 from J, leaving 16 bases between them. The CDR3 region has the DNA TGCAGTGCTAGAGATGGGAGGGCTATGGGGGGCTACACCTTC. Encoded protein: CSARDGRAMGGYTF.

This clonotype was detected only once. The CDR3: CASSLVPGTGELFF. The CDR3 nucleotides read TGCGCCAGCAGCTTGGTCCCGGGGACCGGGGAGCTGTTTTTT. J is TRBJ2-2 and V is TRBV5-1; possible D gene TRBD2, 5 bases. Germline V gene sequence: CDR1 SGHRS, CDR2 YFSETQ. V was cut by 0 bases and J by 5 bases, with 8 bases left in between. CDR3 length: 14 amino acids.

V usage is TRBV5-4 and J usage is TRBJ2-2; 10 bases align to TRBD1. V trimming: 4 bases; J trimming: 5 bases; junction bases outside the gene matches: 5. Germline lookup yields CDR1 SGHNT and CDR2 YYREEE (reference sequence). The length of the CDR3 is 15 residues. In DNA, the CDR3 is TGTGCCAGCAGCACCGGGACAGGGGTTACCGGGGAGCTGTTTTTT. This translates into CASSTGTGVTGELFF.

The rearrangement links TRBV4-2 to TRBJ2-5; 7 bases line up with TRBD1. The CDR3 is 15 amino acids. Germline CDR1 and CDR2: LGHNA and YNFKEQ. After removal of 0 bases from V and 13 bases from J, the junction contained 14 bases not matched to a gene. The CDR3 here is CASSQDTGWTGRPYF. CDR3 in DNA: TGTGCCAGCAGCCAAGACACTGGGTGGACAGGTCGTCCGTACTTC.

A few counts support this clonotype. The chain carries TRBV29-1 and TRBJ1-4, with a tentative D call TRBD1 (5 bases). Between the trimmed V and J ends, which lost 7 bases and 14 bases, there was a span of 20 bases. This CDR3 spans 12 amino acids. The germline V gene encodes CDR1 SQVTM and CDR2 ANQGSEA. The CDR3 bases are TGCAGCGCCGGGGGTCACACAATAGGCCTGTTTTTT. It codes for CSAGGHTIGLFF.

V usage is TRBV7-9 and J usage is TRBJ2-2, with 7 bases aligning to TRBD1. V trimming: 6 bases; J trimming: 1 base; junction bases outside the gene matches: 5. The CDR3 spans 15 residues. CDR1 and CDR2 (germline): SEHNR, FQNEAQ (reference sequence). The CDR3 spells CASRQGTLNTGELFF. The CDR3 DNA reads TGTGCCAGCAGACAGGGGACCTTGAACACCGGGGAGCTGTTTTTT.

This clonotype was seen at least ten times. The chain employs TRBV20-1 and TRBJ1-2, with D unresolved. V lost 6 bases and J lost 8, with 13 bases in between. CDR1 and CDR2 from the germline V gene are DFQATT and SNEGSKA (reference sequence). The CDR3 is made up of 11 amino acids. CDR3 sequence reads: CSATGGEGYTF. The CDR3 DNA reads TGCAGTGCGACCGGCGGGGAAGGCTACACCTTC.

This clonotype was counted many times. The V gene is TRBV5-1, the J gene TRBJ1-1; D possibly corresponds to TRBD1 (5 bases). Trimming removed 4 bases at V and 4 bases at J, with 11 bases between. The CDR3 length is 13 residues. In germline, CDR1 is SGHRS, CDR2 YFSETQ. The CDR3 spells CASSTLRGTEAFF. The CDR3 DNA sequence: TGCGCCAGCAGCACCTTGAGGGGCACTGAAGCTTTCTTT.

Many counts were recorded for this clonotype. The chain recombines TRBV28 with TRBJ1-4; 12 bases are a match to TRBD1. The CDR3 covers 14 residues. The V segment lost 5 bases and the J segment 8 bases; nucleotides outside the gene matches: 3. The germline gives CDR1 MDHEN, CDR2 SYDVKM. The CDR3 here is CASSPGQGAEKLFF. CDR3 DNA sequence: TGTGCCAGCAGTCCGGGACAGGGGGCGGAAAAACTGTTTTTT.

This clonotype was recorded many times. The J gene is TRBJ1-5, the V gene TRBV28; D gene ambiguous. In germline, CDR1 is MDHEN, CDR2 SYDVKM. The CDR3 runs to 13 residues. The ends were cut back, 3 bases at V and 4 bases at J, with 7 bases in the middle. Here the CDR3 DNA reads TGTGCCAGCAGTTTCCCGGGAAATCAGCCCCAGCATTTT. This codes for CASSFPGNQPQHF.

This clonotype was counted between two and nine times. The gene calls are TRBV4-1 and TRBJ1-2; TRBD1 aligns across 8 bases. The CDR3 covers 15 residues. CDR1 is MGHRA and CDR2 is YSYEKL in the germline V gene. V was clipped by 2 bases and J by 2 bases; unmatched bases: 4. The CDR3 loop reads CASSQIQGVNYGYTF. The CDR3 DNA follows: TGCGCCAGCAGCCAAATACAGGGGGTAAACTATGGCTACACCTTC.